Here is one T cell receptor (beta chain) with its context. What it recognizes is unknown. This sample stems from a study of cytomegalovirus exposure and HLA in healthy donors. Notes on the study in general: Association of 16,951 TCR beta sequences with HLA alleles was found at 0.05 false discovery rate in a later analysis. When analyzed later, a missense DCLRE1C variant was found to be linked to TCR beta V- and J-gene trimming.

Sampled while nominally healthy, donors likely had unrecorded immune exposures. Germline CDR1 and CDR2: SGHRS and YFSETQ. The CDR3 totals 13 residues. V was cut by 8 bases and J by 5 bases, with 17 bases left in between. Amplification used 60 Vbeta primers and 13 Jbeta primers. Sequencing used immunoSEQ multiplex PCR; TCRdb keeps in-frame clones, though not all of them. The table lists about 150,000 clones, 79% of them singletons. The source is a male donor in good health and CMV-seronegative. The rearrangement uses TRBV5-1 and TRBJ2-7; D possibly corresponds to TRBD2 (6 bases). Sequenced material: PBMCs. The CDR3 DNA is TGCGCCAGTCGGGACTTGAAACAGGACGAGCAGTACTTC. Translating it yields CASRDLKQDEQYF.